The sequence of this T cell receptor (beta chain) was determined in a study of blood T cell repertoires in COVID-19. Study details: Samples of COVID-19 (acute and convalescent) were obtained from the United States, Italy and Spain. The cDNA or gDNA used as material had been derived from T cells, B-cell-depleted T cells, or PBMCs.

Study processing details: Reference gene primer amplification gave estimated nucleated cell counts. Repertoires were generated with immunoSEQ multiplex PCR, while TCRdb's copy carries only in-frame clones and drops some. That table gives V, J and clone size, and the DNA gave D and trimming. The table records approximately 120,000 clones, about 70% of them present only once. Germline-derived CDR1 and CDR2 are MDHEN and SYDVKM. This CDR3 comprises 14 residues. Trimming removed 6 bases from V and 7 bases from J; junction bases left unmatched: 5. This clone was observed a handful of times. The chain joins TRBV28 to TRBJ2-7; 14 bases are shared with TRBD2. Sequencing was performed on peripheral blood. The TCR sequence derives from a woman in her seventies with acute or convalescent COVID-19. CDR3 DNA sequence: TGTGCCAGCAGCCAGGGACTAGCGGGAGTTGAGCAGTACTTC. Its translation: CASSQGLAGVEQYF.